The next 3 T cell receptor beta chains were all read from a single sample in a study of siplizumab effects on memory and regulatory T cells. Assay: immunoSEQ multiplex PCR; the TCRdb copy retains only in-frame clones and omits some. This table has approximately 120,000 clones, roughly nine tenths appearing once. The specimen was Tregs sorted from blood. The receptors were gathered from a human donor in good health.

To note about this clone: This sample includes further DNA sequences coding for the same CDR3. The J gene is TRBJ2-3, the V gene TRBV5-8; 9 nucleotides line up with TRBD2. The CDR3 sequence is 13 residues long. CDR1 and CDR2 from the germline V gene are SGHTS and YDEGEE. CDR3 DNA: TGTGCTGCGCGGACTAGCGCAACAGATACGCAGTATTTT. Translated, it gives CAARTSATDTQYF. The full variable domain, with the rest looked up from reference TRBV5-8 and TRBJ2-3, is EAGVTQSPTHLIKTRGQQATLRCSPISGHTSVYWYQQALGLGLQFLLWYDEGEERNRGNFPPRFSGRQFPNYSSELNVNALELEDSALYLCAARTSATDTQYFGPGTRLTVL.

V and J are TRBV14 and TRBJ2-5; 11 bases fit TRBD2. The CDR3 is 14 amino acids. V was pared by 5 bases and J by 4 bases, with 3 bases of the junction left unmatched. Germline CDR1 is SGHDN and CDR2 is FVKESK. The CDR3 nucleotides read TGTGCCAGCAGCTCTAGCGGGGGGCTAGAGACCCAGTACTTC. Protein sequence: CASSSSGGLETQYF.

The DNA for the CDR3 is TGTGCCAGCAGCGAGTTCACCACCGGGGAGCTGTTTTTT. Protein product: CASSEFTTGELFF. This rearrangement joins TRBV9 to TRBJ2-2; D unresolved. Trimming shortened V by 3 bases and J by 4 bases, and 7 bases separated the two germline ends. The CDR3 totals 13 residues. Germline lookup yields CDR1 SGDLS and CDR2 YYNGEE.